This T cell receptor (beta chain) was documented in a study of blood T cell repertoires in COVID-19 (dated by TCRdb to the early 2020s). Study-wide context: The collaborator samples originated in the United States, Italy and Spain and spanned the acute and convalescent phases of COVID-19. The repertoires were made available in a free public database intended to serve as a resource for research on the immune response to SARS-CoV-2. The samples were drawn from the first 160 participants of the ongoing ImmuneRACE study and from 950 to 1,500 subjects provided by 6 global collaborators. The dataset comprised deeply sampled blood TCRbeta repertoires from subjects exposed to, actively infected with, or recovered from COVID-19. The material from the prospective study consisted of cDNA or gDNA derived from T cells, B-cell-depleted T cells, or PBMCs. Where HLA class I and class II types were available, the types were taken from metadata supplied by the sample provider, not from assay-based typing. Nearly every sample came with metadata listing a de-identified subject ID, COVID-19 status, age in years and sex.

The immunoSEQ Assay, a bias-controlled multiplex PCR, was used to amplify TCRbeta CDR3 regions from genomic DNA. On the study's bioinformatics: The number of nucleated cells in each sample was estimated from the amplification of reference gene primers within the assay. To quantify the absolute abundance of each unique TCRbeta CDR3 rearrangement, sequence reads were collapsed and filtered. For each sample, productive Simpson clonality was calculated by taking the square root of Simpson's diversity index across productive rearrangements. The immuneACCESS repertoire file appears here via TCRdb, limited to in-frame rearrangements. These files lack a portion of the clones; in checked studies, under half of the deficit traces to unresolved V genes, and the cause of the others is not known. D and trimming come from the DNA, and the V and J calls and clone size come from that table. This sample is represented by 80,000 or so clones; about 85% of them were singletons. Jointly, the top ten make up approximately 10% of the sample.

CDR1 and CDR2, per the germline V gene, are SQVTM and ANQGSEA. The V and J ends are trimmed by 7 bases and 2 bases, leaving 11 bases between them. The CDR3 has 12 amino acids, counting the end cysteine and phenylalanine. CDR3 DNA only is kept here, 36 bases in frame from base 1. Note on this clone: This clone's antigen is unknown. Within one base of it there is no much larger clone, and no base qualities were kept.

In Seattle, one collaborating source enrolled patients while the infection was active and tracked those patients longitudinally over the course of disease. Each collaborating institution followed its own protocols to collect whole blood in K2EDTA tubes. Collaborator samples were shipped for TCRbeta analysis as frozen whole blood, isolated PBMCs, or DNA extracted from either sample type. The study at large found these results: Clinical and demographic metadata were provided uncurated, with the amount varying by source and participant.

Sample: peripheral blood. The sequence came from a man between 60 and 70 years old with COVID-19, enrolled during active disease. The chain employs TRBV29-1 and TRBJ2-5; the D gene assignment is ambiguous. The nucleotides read TGCAGCGCTTCGAGGTTTCAAGAGACCCAGTACTTC. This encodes CSASRFQETQYF.